This T cell receptor (beta chain) came from a study of human T cells and chemical hapten exposure. For the study at large: 2% DPC applied to a 2 cm by 2 cm arm area sensitized donors. It was small differences in pooled library volume that mainly caused per-sample TCR yields to vary. Predominantly women, the patients had alopecia areata, totalis or universalis.

Study processing details: Ranging from about 20,000 to 750,000, TCR counts per sample had a median value of around 90,000. TCRdb independently ran MiXCR on the RACE reads; one entry per CDR3 protein. TCRdb's processing, not the study's, gives the V and J calls here. The data show around 380,000 distinct CDR3 sequences, roughly 6% seen once. This clonotype was found many times. Time point indicated: pre-sensitization, week 0. Treatment in this sample: therapeutic diphenylcyclopropenone sensitization with weekly scalp DPC. This CDR3 is built from 16 residues. Germline CDR1 and CDR2: MNHEY and SVGEGT. V dropped 4 bases and J dropped 5; count of bases not matched to a gene: 10.

This chain joins TRBV6-2 or TRBV6-3 and TRBJ2-1; 8 bases fit TRBD2. The sample in question was whole blood, obtained in connection with sensitization to the hapten diphenylcyclopropenone (DPC). The sequence derives from a woman under 30 with alopecia areata. Some clones in this sample may be carry-over from other donors' samples. CDR3 sequence (DNA): TGTGCCAGCAGTTCCCCCTCGAGGCGGGGGGACAATGAGCAGTTCTTC. Encoded protein: CASSSPSRRGDNEQFF.